The T cell receptor beta chain under discussion was sequenced for a study of cytomegalovirus exposure and HLA in healthy donors. Across the whole study: In a later analysis, it was reported that the 120 or so validation repertoires had been produced on the same platform as the 670 or so repertoires belonging to the first cohort.

The CDR3 has 13 residues. The V gene's germline CDR1 is SQVTM and CDR2 ANQGSEA. V was trimmed by 0 bases and J by 7 bases, leaving 10 bases between them. Study findings and constraints: High specificity and sensitivity for cytomegalovirus status were reported for the classifier. Cytomegalovirus-associated TCR beta chains were listed, numbering some 170.

On this clone itself: Its target is not known.

Among the 110 or so subjects of the validation cohort, separate from the roughly 600-subject first cohort, were the donors. Data came from immunoSEQ multiplex PCR; TCRdb stores just in-frame clones and leaves some out. The sample lists tens of thousands of clones; 93% were seen once. Sequenced sample: PBMCs. J is TRBJ2-1 and V is TRBV29-1; tentative D call: TRBD2 (6 bases). This clonotype was obtained from a woman aged 18-29 years in good health and CMV-seronegative. The CDR3 DNA follows: TGCAGCGTTGAAGAGTGGACTACTAATGAGCAGTTCTTC. Amino acid sequence: CSVEEWTTNEQFF.